This entry lists 9 T cell receptor beta chains sequenced from one sample in a study of beta chain features in type 1 diabetes. General study points: People with Type 1 diabetes carried modestly yet significantly shorter TCRB CDR3s in all four CD4+ subsets.

Their target antigens are unknown. The investigators reverse transcribed all of the isolated RNA, so they sequenced expressed TCRB transcripts. Profiling relied on immunoSEQ multiplex PCR, and the TCRdb table lists in-frame clones only, not all of them. Of 150,000 to 200,000 clones listed, around 9.7% were seen once; the top ten hold roughly 0.7%. Sequencing was done on a sample of central memory CD4+ T cells from blood. The receptors here all came from a woman aged 25 to 45 with type 1 diabetes.

This clone was detected a few times. V and J are TRBV19 and TRBJ2-6; D is perhaps TRBD2 (5 bases). The ends were cut back, 3 bases at V and 0 bases at J, with 12 bases in the middle. The CDR3 has 17 residues. Per germline, CDR1 LNHDA and CDR2 SQIVND (reference sequence). CDR3 sequence reads: CASSILNGLSGANVLTF. The CDR3 DNA is TGTGCCAGTAGTATTCTAAACGGACTCTCTGGGGCCAACGTCCTGACTTTC. Looking up the rest from reference TRBV19 and TRBJ2-6 gives the full variable domain: DGGITQSPKYLFRKEGQNVTLSCEQNLNHDAMYWYRQDPGQGLRLIYYSQIVNDFQKGDIAEGYSVSREKKESFPLTVTSAQKNPTAFYLCASSILNGLSGANVLTFGAGSRLTVL.

This clone was seen many times. This sequence joins TRBV14 and TRBJ2-6, with D tentatively TRBD1 (5 bases). Germline values: CDR1 SGHDN, CDR2 FVKESK. CDR3 length equals 18 residues. The V end was cut by 4 bases, the J end by 0 bases, with 16 bases between. CDR3 nucleotide sequence: TGTGCCAGCAGCCCCCCCTCAGGGATCCGCTCTGGGGCCAACGTCCTGACTTTC. It encodes CASSPPSGIRSGANVLTF.

This clone was detected a few times. The chain is built from TRBV6-6 and TRBJ1-1, with TRBD1 identical over 8 bases. Trimming took 6 bases from V and 7 from J; bases not matched to a gene: 13. The CDR3 length is 15 residues. Germline V CDR1 and CDR2: MNHNY, SVGAGI (reference sequence). Here the CDR3 reads CASRPGQELRYEAFF. The CDR3 nucleotides are TGTGCCAGCAGACCGGGACAGGAGCTCCGTTATGAAGCTTTCTTT.

The chain employs TRBV11-2 and TRBJ2-5, with 10 bases identical to TRBD2. After removal of 5 bases from V and 5 bases from J, the junction contained 11 bases not matched to a gene. The length of the CDR3 is 16 residues. From germline, CDR1 is SGHAT and CDR2 FQNNGV. The CDR3 sequence is CASSLEALAGMETQYF. CDR3 bases: TGTGCCAGCAGCCTTGAGGCACTAGCGGGAATGGAGACCCAGTACTTC.

This clone came up a few times. The rearrangement links TRBV7-9 to TRBJ2-5; D unclear. The CDR3 extends over 15 amino acids. Germline-derived CDR1 and CDR2 are SEHNR and FQNEAQ (reference sequence). Trimming took 1 base from V and 3 from J, leaving 12 bases between them. The CDR3 DNA reads as TGTGCCAGCAGCTTAGGGGCAGACAAGAAAGAGACCCAGTACTTC. It translates to CASSLGADKKETQYF.

This clone turned up a few times. This chain links TRBV9 with TRBJ1-1; D is undetermined. The germline gives CDR1 SGDLS, CDR2 YYNGEE. This CDR3 comprises 15 residues. V was cut by 4 bases and J by 8 bases, with 21 bases left in between. The CDR3 DNA is TGTGCCAGCAGCCCCCCCGGGCGGGTCCTCGGGGAAGCTTTCTTT. Amino acid sequence: CASSPPGRVLGEAFF.

The V call is TRBV4-1, the J call TRBJ2-3, with 14 positions matching TRBD2. Germline V gene data show CDR1 as MGHRA and CDR2 as YSYEKL. The CDR3 loop spans 20 amino acids. The trim removed 7 bases at V and 1 base at J, leaving 16 bases unmatched. CDR3 amino acids: CASTRRGLAGESGGTDTQYF. The CDR3 nucleotides are TGCGCCAGCACCCGCCGGGGACTAGCGGGAGAATCGGGCGGCACAGATACGCAGTATTTT.

This sequence joins TRBV18 and TRBJ2-1; 8 bases fit TRBD2. The CDR3 totals 14 residues. CDR1 and CDR2 (germline): KGHSH, LQKENI. V lost 2 bases to trimming and J lost 7 bases; unmatched junction nucleotides: 4. For the CDR3, the DNA is TGTGCCAGCTCACCAAGCGGGAGAGGAAATGAGCAGTTCTTC. Its translation: CASSPSGRGNEQFF. Using reference TRBV18 and TRBJ2-1 for the parts outside the CDR3, the full variable domain is NAGVMQNPRHLVRRRGQEARLRCSPMKGHSHVYWYRQLPEEGLKFMVYLQKENIIDESGMPKERFSAEFPKEGPSILRIQQVVRGDSAAYFCASSPSGRGNEQFFGPGTRLTVL.

This chain links TRBV7-9 with TRBJ2-7, with D possibly being TRBD2 (7 bases). The CDR3 is made up of 14 amino acids. The germline CDR1 and CDR2 sequences are SEHNR and FQNEAQ (reference sequence). Trimming took 2 bases from V and 7 from J, leaving 15 bases between them. This CDR3 is CASSLPLGGQEQYF. DNA of the CDR3: TGTGCCAGCAGCTTACCCCTGGGGGGGCAAGAGCAGTACTTC.